One and the same sample provided the 14 T cell receptor beta chains below, sequenced in a study of control samples from healthy donors and cancer patients. Sequenced by immunoSEQ multiplex PCR; TCRdb stores in-frame clones only, minus some. The data contain 20,000 to 25,000 clones, approximately 81% of them singletons. What was sequenced was PBMCs. All receptors come from a man aged 60 to 69 with colorectal cancer.

The chain joins TRBV15 to TRBJ1-1; D remains ambiguous. The CDR3 is 12 residues long. CDR1 LNHNV and CDR2 YYDKDF come from the germline V gene (reference sequence). With 0 bases removed from V and 7 bases from J, the gap between germline ends came to 6 bases. The CDR3 is CATSRDHLEAFF. For the CDR3, the DNA is TGTGCCACCAGCAGAGATCACCTTGAAGCTTTCTTT.

The V call is TRBV21-1, the J call TRBJ1-4; the listed D gene, TRBD1, was not tested against the DNA. TRBV21-1 is flagged as a pseudogene. This CDR3 contains 17 residues. CDR3 region: CASSNLYRGCPNEKLFF. The CDR3 nucleotides read TGTGCCAGCAGCAACCTGTACAGGGGGTGCCCTAATGAAAAACTGTTTTTT.

V is TRBV20-1 and J is TRBJ1-1; no clear D. Germline CDR1 DFQATT, CDR2 SNEGSKA (reference sequence). There are 11 residues in the CDR3. Trimming removed 5 bases at V and 5 bases at J, with 9 bases between. CDR3 in amino acids: CSAARETEAFF. CDR3 in DNA: TGCAGTGCTGCGAGGGAGACTGAAGCTTTCTTT.

This sequence joins TRBV14 and TRBJ2-1; D not certain. The V gene lost 1 base and the J gene lost 3 bases, with 7 bases spanning the gap. The germline V gene has CDR1 SGHDN and CDR2 FVKESK. This CDR3 is 14 amino acids long. CDR3: CASSQVNNYNEQFF. The DNA for the CDR3 is TGTGCCAGCAGCCAAGTGAACAACTACAATGAGCAGTTCTTC.

The sample holds one count of this clone. The genes are TRBV10-3 and TRBJ1-1; tentatively, D is TRBD1 (5 bases). This CDR3 has 14 amino acids. CDR1 is ENHRY, CDR2 SYGVKD, per germline. V shed 0 bases and J shed 9 bases, with 14 bases lying between them. The CDR3 spells CAISESGPKPKAFF. CDR3 bases: TGTGCCATCAGTGAGTCGGGGCCAAAGCCCAAAGCTTTCTTT.

The chain carries TRBV3-1 (or the pseudogene TRBV3-2) and TRBJ1-2; no reliable D call. Trimming cost V 0 bases and J 4 bases, with 3 bases left between them. CDR3 size: 12 residues. The germline V gene encodes CDR1 LGHDT and CDR2 YNNKEL (reference sequence). The CDR3 spells CASSQDRYGYTF. CDR3 nucleotide sequence: TGTGCCAGCAGCCAAGATCGCTATGGCTACACCTTC.

This rearrangement joins TRBV27 to TRBJ2-6, with D possibly matching TRBD1 (6 bases). Trimming removed 5 bases from V and 1 base from J, with 9 bases in between. The CDR3 is made up of 15 amino acids. CDR1 and CDR2 (germline): MNHEY, SMNVEV (reference sequence). The CDR3 DNA sequence: TGTGCCAGCAGTCTACAGGGATCTGGGGCCAACGTCCTGACTTTC. It yields the protein CASSLQGSGANVLTF.

The chain joins TRBV7-7 to TRBJ2-2, with TRBD1 as a possible D gene (5 bases). V was pared by 5 bases and J by 1 base, with 8 bases between. CDR1 is SSHAT, CDR2 FNYEAQ, per germline (reference sequence). CDR3 length equals 14 residues. The CDR3 sequence: CASSQQENTGELFF. Here the CDR3 DNA reads TGTGCCAGCAGCCAACAGGAGAACACCGGGGAGCTGTTTTTT.

CDR3 sequence: CASGLAGTYEQYF. CDR3 coding DNA: TGCGCCAGCGGACTAGCGGGGACCTACGAGCAGTACTTC. V and J are TRBV10-2 and TRBJ2-7, with TRBD2 identical over 12 bases. The trim removed 8 bases at V and 2 bases at J, leaving 1 base unmatched. CDR1 is WSHSY, CDR2 SAAADI, per germline. CDR3 length: 13 residues.

The V call is TRBV9, the J call TRBJ2-7; no reliable D call. Germline V gene data show CDR1 as SGDLS and CDR2 as YYNGEE. V lost 0 bases and J 5 bases, leaving 3 bases between the germline ends. The CDR3 extends over 11 amino acids. CDR3 nucleotide sequence: TGTGCCAGCAGCGTAGAAGACGAGCAGTACGTC. This gives the protein CASSVEDEQYV.

V gene TRBV10-3 combines with J gene TRBJ1-2; a possible D gene is TRBD1 (5 bases). The length of the CDR3 is 15 residues. The germline V gene encodes CDR1 ENHRY and CDR2 SYGVKD. V dropped 10 bases and J dropped 8 bases, with 26 bases sitting between them. In DNA form, the CDR3 reads TGTGCCACCACAGTGGAAGGGGACGGATTCATGGGCTACACCTTC. Translated: CATTVEGDGFMGYTF.

This chain connects TRBV10-3 to TRBJ2-6; D possibly corresponds to TRBD1 (6 bases). This CDR3 region has 16 residues. The V and J ends lost 2 bases and 1 base respectively, with 9 bases between them. The germline CDR1 and CDR2 sequences are ENHRY and SYGVKD. CDR3 DNA: TGTGCCATCAGTGAGACCACAGGGTCTGGGGCCAACGTCCTGACTTTC. It is translated as CAISETTGSGANVLTF.

The rearrangement links TRBV5-1 to TRBJ2-2; D remains unclear. CDR1 and CDR2 from the germline V gene are SGHRS and YFSETQ. V was clipped by 4 bases and J by 0 bases, with 16 bases between them. This CDR3 comprises 17 residues. The CDR3 coding sequence is TGCGCCAGCAGCATCGCCGGGTTACAAGCGAACACCGGGGAGCTGTTTTTT. It is translated as CASSIAGLQANTGELFF.

The rearrangement links TRBV20-1 to TRBJ2-3; 9 nucleotides agree with TRBD2. Germline V CDR1 and CDR2: DFQATT, SNEGSKA (reference sequence). The CDR3 is 15 amino acids. Germline trimming cut 3 bases from V and 1 base from J; bases unmatched to any gene: 5. CDR3 amino acids: CSASMLAGGTDTQYF. The CDR3 DNA sequence: TGCAGTGCTAGTATGTTAGCGGGGGGCACAGATACGCAGTATTTT.